This entry describes one TCR beta chain. Germline V gives CDR1 SNHLY, CDR2 FYNNEI. Trimming took 6 bases from V and 4 from J; bases not matched to a gene: 8. The CDR3 spans 14 residues. Assay used: immunoSEQ multiplex PCR; TCRdb lists only in-frame clones, some missing. The data hold about 280,000 clones, with 75% to 90% observed a single time. The sample originates from a study of blood T cell repertoires in COVID-19. Sample: peripheral blood. This clonotype was sampled from a woman under 40 with active or convalescent COVID-19. The V call is TRBV2, the J call TRBJ2-5, with 7 bases lining up with TRBD1. CDR3 protein: CASRRTGILETQYF. As DNA, the CDR3 is TGTGCCAGCAGACGGACAGGCATCCTAGAGACCCAGTACTTC.